Presented here are 16 T cell receptor beta chains from one specimen sequenced in a study of T cell responses to AZD1222 COVID-19 vaccine (dated by TCRdb to the early 2020s). Library preparation employed the immunoSEQ multiplex PCR assay. Sourced from immuneACCESS, this table was stored by TCRdb with only in-frame sequences that have V and J called. A share of the clones is absent; for the studies checked, an unresolved V gene accounts for under half, and the remainder has no known explanation. For this sample there are about 140,000 clones; about nine tenths appear just once. The ten largest clones represent around 1.5% of the sample. In the paper's terms, the time point label means: baseline before first vaccination. Source: peripheral blood, taken on day 0 of AZD1222 vaccination. The receptors shown here come from an adult in good health.

The table lists this clone with a few counts. In nucleotides, the CDR3 is TGTGCCAGCAGCTTAACGTTAGGAAGGATGAGCTCCTATAATTCACCCCTCCACTTT. Its protein product is CASSLTLGRMSSYNSPLHF. The V and J genes are TRBV11-2 and TRBJ1-6; no reliable D call. V lost 2 bases to trimming and J lost 0 bases, with 17 bases between them. This CDR3 contains 19 residues. Germline-derived CDR1 and CDR2 are SGHAT and FQNNGV.

The gene calls are TRBV30 and TRBJ1-1; D is possibly TRBD1 (5 bases). CDR1 is GTSNPN, CDR2 SVGIG, per germline (reference sequence). CDR3 size: 12 residues. Trimming left V 2 bases short and J 6 bases short, with 10 bases between. CDR3 protein: CAWSFGAPEAFF. The CDR3 region has the DNA TGTGCCTGGAGTTTTGGGGCCCCTGAAGCTTTCTTT.

The table lists this clone with a count of one. The chain employs TRBV11-2 and TRBJ2-1; 11 nucleotides agree with TRBD2. This CDR3 has 17 amino acids. Germline lookup yields CDR1 SGHAT and CDR2 FQNNGV. J was trimmed by 7 bases and V by 0 bases; bases with no gene match: 8. CDR3 sequence (DNA): TGTGCCAGCAGCTTAGATATCCGGACTAGCGGGTTTAATGAGCAGTTCTTC. This codes for CASSLDIRTSGFNEQFF.

The chain couples TRBV19 to TRBJ2-7; TRBD1 might be the D (6 bases). The V gene's germline CDR1 is LNHDA and CDR2 SQIVND (reference sequence). Trimming cost V 5 bases and J 1 base, with 12 bases left between them. The length of the CDR3 is 14 residues. The CDR3 protein is CASSPSGQSYEQYF. The CDR3 DNA sequence: TGTGCCAGTAGTCCATCAGGACAGTCCTACGAGCAGTACTTC. The full variable domain, rest sourced from reference TRBV19 and TRBJ2-7, is DGGITQSPKYLFRKEGQNVTLSCEQNLNHDAMYWYRQDPGQGLRLIYYSQIVNDFQKGDIAEGYSVSREKKESFPLTVTSAQKNPTAFYLCASSPSGQSYEQYFGPGTRLTVT.

The chain is built from TRBV2 and TRBJ1-1; possibly TRBD1 for D (5 bases). Germline V gene data show CDR1 as SNHLY and CDR2 as FYNNEI. The CDR3 contains 12 residues. V lost 4 bases and J 8 bases, leaving 11 bases between the germline ends. Written as DNA, the CDR3 is TGTGCCAGCAGTGGTTTGAGGGGCGAAGCTTTCTTT. It encodes CASSGLRGEAFF.

The J gene is TRBJ2-7, the V gene TRBV7-3; either TRBD1 or TRBD2 may supply D (5 bases each). Germline V CDR1 and CDR2: SGHTA, FQGTGA. Trimming removed 8 bases at V and 4 bases at J, with 21 bases between. The CDR3 sequence is 15 residues long. DNA for the CDR3: TGTGCCAGCTCCCCTACCGGGGCAGCAGATTACGAGCAGTACTTC. Protein product: CASSPTGAADYEQYF.

V and J are TRBV29-1 and TRBJ1-2, with 9 bases lining up with TRBD1. Germline CDR1 SQVTM, CDR2 ANQGSEA. The CDR3 runs to 14 residues. Trimming cost V 7 bases and J 3 bases; bases outside gene matches: 9. This CDR3 is CSAEEQGADYGYTF. As DNA, the CDR3 is TGCAGCGCCGAGGAACAGGGGGCGGACTATGGCTACACCTTC.

V and J are TRBV4-1 and TRBJ2-1; the D is unclear. Germline CDR1 MGHRA, CDR2 YSYEKL. The V end was cut by 4 bases, the J end by 3 bases, with 10 bases between. The CDR3 runs 14 residues. This chain's CDR3 is CASSPTGGYNEQFF. The CDR3 DNA is TGCGCCAGCAGCCCCACGGGCGGCTACAATGAGCAGTTCTTC.

The chain joins TRBV27 to TRBJ2-1; D gene unclear. CDR1 MNHEY and CDR2 SMNVEV come from the germline V gene (reference sequence). The germline V and J ends were trimmed by 2 bases and 0 bases, with 11 bases remaining between them. There are 16 residues in the CDR3. The CDR3 here is CASSLIDRPSYNEQFF. The CDR3 nucleotides are TGTGCCAGCAGTTTAATAGACCGCCCCTCCTACAATGAGCAGTTCTTC.

The chain employs TRBV6-5 and TRBJ1-4, with 8 positions matching TRBD1. Germline V gene data show CDR1 as MNHEY and CDR2 as SVGAGI. The CDR3 has 15 amino acids. V lost 7 bases and J lost 5; bases outside the gene matches: 9. The CDR3 DNA reads TGTGCCAGCACCGGCCAGGGGGCTGGAAATGAAAAACTGTTTTTT. Its protein is CASTGQGAGNEKLFF.

The V call is TRBV21-1, the J call TRBJ2-2. TRBV21-1 corresponds to a pseudogene. The CDR3 contains 13 residues. As DNA, the CDR3 is TGTGCCAGCAGCAGGGACAACACCGGGGAGCTGTTTTTT. It specifies CASSRDNTGELFF.

The genes are TRBV9 and TRBJ2-1; a weak D match, TRBD1 (6 bases). This CDR3 has 15 amino acids. The V end was cut by 3 bases, the J end by 5 bases, with 15 bases between. The germline V gene encodes CDR1 SGDLS and CDR2 YYNGEE. The CDR3 reads CASSAWTVLNNEQFF. Written as DNA, the CDR3 is TGTGCCAGCAGCGCATGGACAGTACTGAACAATGAGCAGTTCTTC.

This sequence joins TRBV10-1 and TRBJ2-3, with D perhaps TRBD1 or TRBD2 (6 bases each). CDR3 length: 14 residues. V lost 2 bases and J lost 6, with 12 bases in between. Germline CDR1 WNHNN, CDR2 SYGVQD (reference sequence). The CDR3 DNA sequence: TGCGCCAGCAGTGAGGGGGGCCGGGGGGATACGCAGTATTTT. As protein: CASSEGGRGDTQYF.

V gene TRBV28 combines with J gene TRBJ1-1, with TRBD1 matching 9 bases. The germline CDR1 and CDR2 sequences are MDHEN and SYDVKM. The J segment lost 5 bases and the V segment lost 2 bases, leaving 3 bases of the junction unmatched. This CDR3 contains 14 residues. The CDR3 region is CASSLTGGATEAFF. CDR3 nucleotides: TGTGCCAGCAGTTTAACAGGGGGCGCAACTGAAGCTTTCTTT.

The chain uses TRBV3-1 (or the pseudogene TRBV3-2) and TRBJ2-1; D tentatively fits TRBD1 or TRBD2 (6 bases each). The CDR3 contains 13 residues. CDR1 and CDR2 (germline): LGHDT, YNNKEL (reference sequence). Trimming removed 4 bases at V and 7 bases at J, with 11 bases between. CDR3 in amino acids: CASSRRGVNEQFF. CDR3 coding DNA: TGTGCCAGCAGCCGGAGGGGGGTTAATGAGCAGTTCTTC.

This chain connects TRBV13 to TRBJ1-2; 9 nucleotides align to TRBD1. Germline V CDR1 and CDR2: PRHDT, FYEKMQ (reference sequence). The CDR3 covers 14 residues. The V and J ends lost 8 bases and 6 bases, in that order; junction bases with no gene match: 10. In DNA form, the CDR3 reads TGTGCCAGCGGGCGAGACAGGGGGATTGATGGCTACACCTTC. This sequence encodes CASGRDRGIDGYTF.